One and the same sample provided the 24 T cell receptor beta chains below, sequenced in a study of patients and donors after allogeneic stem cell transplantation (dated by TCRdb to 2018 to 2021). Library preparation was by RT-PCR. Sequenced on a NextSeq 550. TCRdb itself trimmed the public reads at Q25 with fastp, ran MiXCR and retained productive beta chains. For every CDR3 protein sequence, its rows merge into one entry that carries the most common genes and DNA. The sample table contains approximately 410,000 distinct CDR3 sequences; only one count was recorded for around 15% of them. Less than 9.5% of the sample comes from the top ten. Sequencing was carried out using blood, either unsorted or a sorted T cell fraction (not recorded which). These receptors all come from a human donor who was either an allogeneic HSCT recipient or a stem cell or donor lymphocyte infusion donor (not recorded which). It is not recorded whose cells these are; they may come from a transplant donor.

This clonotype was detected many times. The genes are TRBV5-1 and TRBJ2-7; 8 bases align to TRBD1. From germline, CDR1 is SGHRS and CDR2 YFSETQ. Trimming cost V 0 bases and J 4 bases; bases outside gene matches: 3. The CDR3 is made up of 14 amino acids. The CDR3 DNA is TGCGCCAGCAGCTTGGACGGACAGGGTTACGAGCAGTACTTC. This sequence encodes CASSLDGQGYEQYF.

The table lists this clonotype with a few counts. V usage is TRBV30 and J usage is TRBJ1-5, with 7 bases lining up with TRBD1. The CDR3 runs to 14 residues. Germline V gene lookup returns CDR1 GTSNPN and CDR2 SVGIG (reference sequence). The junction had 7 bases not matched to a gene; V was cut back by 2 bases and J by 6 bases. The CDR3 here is CAWSPGAGGQPQHF. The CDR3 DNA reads TGTGCCTGGAGTCCGGGGGCAGGGGGTCAGCCCCAGCATTTT.

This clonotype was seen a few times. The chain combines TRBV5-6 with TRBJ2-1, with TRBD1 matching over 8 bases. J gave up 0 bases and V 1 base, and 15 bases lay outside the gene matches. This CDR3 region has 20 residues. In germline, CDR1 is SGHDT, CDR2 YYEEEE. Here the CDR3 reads CASSLTMQGAIRPSYNEQFF. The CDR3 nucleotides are TGTGCCAGCAGCTTGACCATGCAGGGGGCTATAAGACCCTCCTACAATGAGCAGTTCTTC.

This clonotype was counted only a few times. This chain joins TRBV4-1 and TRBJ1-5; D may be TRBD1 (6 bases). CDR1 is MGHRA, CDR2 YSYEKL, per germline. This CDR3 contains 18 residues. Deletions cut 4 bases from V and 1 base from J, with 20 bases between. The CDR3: CASSPWPRGHGSNQPQHF. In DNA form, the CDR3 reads TGCGCCAGCAGCCCCTGGCCCAGGGGCCACGGGAGCAATCAGCCCCAGCATTTT.

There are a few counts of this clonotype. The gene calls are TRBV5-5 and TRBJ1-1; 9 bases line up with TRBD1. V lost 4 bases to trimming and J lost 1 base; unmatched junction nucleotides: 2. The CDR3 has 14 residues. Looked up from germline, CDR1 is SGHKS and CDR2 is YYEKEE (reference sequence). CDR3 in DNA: TGTGCCAGCAGCAAGGGACAGGGGAACACTGAAGCTTTCTTT. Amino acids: CASSKGQGNTEAFF.

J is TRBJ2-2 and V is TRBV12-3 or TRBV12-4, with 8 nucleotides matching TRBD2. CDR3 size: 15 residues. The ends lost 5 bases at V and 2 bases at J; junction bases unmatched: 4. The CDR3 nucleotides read TGTGCCAGCAGTCGTAGCGGGGTTAACACCGGGGAGCTGTTTTTT. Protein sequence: CASSRSGVNTGELFF.

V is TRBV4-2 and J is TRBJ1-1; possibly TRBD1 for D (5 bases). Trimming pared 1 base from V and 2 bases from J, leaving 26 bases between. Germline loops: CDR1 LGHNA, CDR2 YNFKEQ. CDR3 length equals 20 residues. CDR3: CASSQVPRGVGRDVNTEAFF. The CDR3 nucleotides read TGTGCCAGCAGCCAAGTCCCTCGTGGCGTTGGCAGGGATGTTAACACTGAAGCTTTCTTT.

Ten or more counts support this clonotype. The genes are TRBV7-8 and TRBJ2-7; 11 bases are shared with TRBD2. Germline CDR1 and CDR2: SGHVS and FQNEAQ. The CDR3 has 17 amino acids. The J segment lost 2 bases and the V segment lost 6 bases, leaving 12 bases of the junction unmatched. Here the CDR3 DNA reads TGTGCCAGCAGGAGCGACTGGAAGGGACTAGCGGCCTACGAGCAGTACTTC. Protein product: CASRSDWKGLAAYEQYF.

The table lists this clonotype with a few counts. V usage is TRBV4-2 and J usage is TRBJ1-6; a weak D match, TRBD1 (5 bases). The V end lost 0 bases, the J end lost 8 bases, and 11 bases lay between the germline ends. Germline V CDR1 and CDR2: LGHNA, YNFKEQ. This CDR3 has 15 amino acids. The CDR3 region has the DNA TGTGCCAGCAGCCAAGAAGGTAGAGGGGATTCACCCCTCCACTTT. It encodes CASSQEGRGDSPLHF.

Here the CDR3 reads CASGFPLVEQYF. CDR3 DNA: TGTGCTAGTGGTTTCCCCCTGGTCGAGCAGTACTTC. The chain joins TRBV12-5 to TRBJ2-7; D call uncertain. V gave up 3 bases and J gave up 6 bases, with 9 bases separating them. The germline V gene has CDR1 LGHNT and CDR2 FRNRAP. The CDR3 has 12 residues.

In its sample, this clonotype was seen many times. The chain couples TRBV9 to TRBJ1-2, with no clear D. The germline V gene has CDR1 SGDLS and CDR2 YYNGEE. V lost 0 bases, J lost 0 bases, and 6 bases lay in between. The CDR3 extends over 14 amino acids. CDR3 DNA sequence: TGTGCCAGCAGCGTAGGGATCGCTAACTATGGCTACACCTTC. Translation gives CASSVGIANYGYTF.

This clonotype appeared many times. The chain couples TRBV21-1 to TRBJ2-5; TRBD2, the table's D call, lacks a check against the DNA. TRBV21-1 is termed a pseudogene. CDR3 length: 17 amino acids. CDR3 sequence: CASSKGGLLRRGTTQYF. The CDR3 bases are TGTGCCAGCAGCAAAGGGGGCCTCCTACGGAGGGGAACTACCCAGTACTTC.

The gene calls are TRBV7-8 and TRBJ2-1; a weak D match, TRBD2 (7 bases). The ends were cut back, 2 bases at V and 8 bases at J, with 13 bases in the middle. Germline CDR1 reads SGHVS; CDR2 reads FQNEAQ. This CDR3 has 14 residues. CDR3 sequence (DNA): TGTGCCAGCAGCTTACAGGGGAGGGGGTATGAGCAGTTCTTC. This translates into CASSLQGRGYEQFF.

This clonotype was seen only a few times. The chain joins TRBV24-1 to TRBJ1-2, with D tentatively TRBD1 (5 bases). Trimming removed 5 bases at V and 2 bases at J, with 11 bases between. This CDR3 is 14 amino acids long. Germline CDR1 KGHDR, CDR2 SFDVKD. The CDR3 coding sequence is TGTGCCACCAGTGCCGACAGCGCAAACTATGGCTACACCTTC. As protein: CATSADSANYGYTF.

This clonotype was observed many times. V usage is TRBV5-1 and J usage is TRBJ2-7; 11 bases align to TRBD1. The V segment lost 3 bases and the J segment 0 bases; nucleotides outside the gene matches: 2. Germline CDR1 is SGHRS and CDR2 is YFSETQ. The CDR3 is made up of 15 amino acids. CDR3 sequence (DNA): TGCGCCAGCAGCTGGGACAGGGGGTACTCCTACGAGCAGTACTTC. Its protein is CASSWDRGYSYEQYF. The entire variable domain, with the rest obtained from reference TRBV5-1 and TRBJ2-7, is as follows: KAGVTQTPRYLIKTRGQQVTLSCSPISGHRSVSWYQQTPGQGLQFLFEYFSETQRNKGNFPGRFSGRQFSNSRSEMNVSTLELGDSALYLCASSWDRGYSYEQYFGPGTRLTVT.

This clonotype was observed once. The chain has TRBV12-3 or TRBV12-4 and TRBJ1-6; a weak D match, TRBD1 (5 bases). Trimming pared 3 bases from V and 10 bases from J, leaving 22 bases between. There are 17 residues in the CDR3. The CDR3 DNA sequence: TGTGCCAGCAGTTTGTTTCTCGGCCAGGGTCAGGGATCACCCCTCCACTTT. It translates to CASSLFLGQGQGSPLHF.

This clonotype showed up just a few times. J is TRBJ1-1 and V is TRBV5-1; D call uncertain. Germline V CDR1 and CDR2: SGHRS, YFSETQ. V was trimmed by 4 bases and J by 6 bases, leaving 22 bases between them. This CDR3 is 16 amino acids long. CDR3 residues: CASSGSGTVVGPEAFF. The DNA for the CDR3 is TGCGCCAGCAGCGGGTCAGGAACGGTTGTTGGGCCTGAAGCTTTCTTT.

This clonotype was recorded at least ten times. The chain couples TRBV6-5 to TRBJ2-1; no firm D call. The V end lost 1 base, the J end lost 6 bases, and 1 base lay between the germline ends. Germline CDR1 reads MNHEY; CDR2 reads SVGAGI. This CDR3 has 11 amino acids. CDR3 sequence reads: CASSYFNEQFF. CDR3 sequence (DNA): TGTGCCAGCAGTTACTTCAATGAGCAGTTCTTC.

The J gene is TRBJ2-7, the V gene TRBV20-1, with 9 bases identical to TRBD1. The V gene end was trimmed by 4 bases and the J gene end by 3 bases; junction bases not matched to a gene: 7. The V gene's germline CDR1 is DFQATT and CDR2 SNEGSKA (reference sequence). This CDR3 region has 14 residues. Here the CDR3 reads CSAKTGQGRYEQYF. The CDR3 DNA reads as TGCAGTGCTAAGACAGGACAGGGGCGCTACGAGCAGTACTTC.

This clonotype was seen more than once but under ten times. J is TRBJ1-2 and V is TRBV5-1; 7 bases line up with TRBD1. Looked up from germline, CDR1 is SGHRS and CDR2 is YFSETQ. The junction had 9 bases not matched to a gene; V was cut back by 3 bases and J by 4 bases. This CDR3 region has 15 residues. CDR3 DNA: TGCGCCAGCAGCTCGCGAGGGGGGGACAGCTATGGCTACACCTTC. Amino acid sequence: CASSSRGGDSYGYTF.

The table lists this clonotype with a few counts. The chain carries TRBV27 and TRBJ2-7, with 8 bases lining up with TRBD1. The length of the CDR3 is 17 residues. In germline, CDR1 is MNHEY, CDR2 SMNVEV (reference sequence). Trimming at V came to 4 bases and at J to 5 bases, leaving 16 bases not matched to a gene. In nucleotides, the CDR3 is TGTGCCAGCAGTTCCTTCTCGGACAGGGCAAACCCGAACGAGCAGTACTTC. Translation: CASSSFSDRANPNEQYF.

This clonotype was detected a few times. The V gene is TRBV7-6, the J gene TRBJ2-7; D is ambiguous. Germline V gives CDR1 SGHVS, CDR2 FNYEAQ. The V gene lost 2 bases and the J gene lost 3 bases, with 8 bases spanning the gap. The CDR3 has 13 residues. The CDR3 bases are TGTGCCAGCAGCTTACTACCGAACTACGAGCAGTACTTC. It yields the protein CASSLLPNYEQYF. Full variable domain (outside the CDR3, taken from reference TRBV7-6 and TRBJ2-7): GAGVSQSPRYKVTKRGQDVALRCDPISGHVSLYWYRQALGQGPEFLTYFNYEAQQDKSGLPNDRFSAERPEGSISTLTIQRTEQRDSAMYRCASSLLPNYEQYFGPGTRLTVT.

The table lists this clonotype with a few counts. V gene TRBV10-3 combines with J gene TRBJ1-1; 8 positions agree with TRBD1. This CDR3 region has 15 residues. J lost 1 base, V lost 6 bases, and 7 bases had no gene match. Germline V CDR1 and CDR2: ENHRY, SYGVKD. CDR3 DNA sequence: TGTGCCATCAGGTCGGACAGGGAACAGAACACTGAAGCTTTCTTT. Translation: CAIRSDREQNTEAFF.

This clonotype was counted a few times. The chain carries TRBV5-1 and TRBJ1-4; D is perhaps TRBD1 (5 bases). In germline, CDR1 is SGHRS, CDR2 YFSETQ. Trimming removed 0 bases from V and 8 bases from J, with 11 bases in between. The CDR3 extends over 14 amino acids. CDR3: CASSLGRAREKLFF. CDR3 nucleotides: TGCGCCAGCAGCTTGGGCAGGGCTAGGGAAAAACTGTTTTTT.